The 6 T cell receptor beta chains presented below share a single source sample, sequenced in a study of shared clonotypes between healthy human individuals. Only in-frame clones appear in the TCRdb table, and some are missing; sequencing was by immunoSEQ multiplex PCR. Of about 1.4 million clones in the sample, around 97% were seen once. The sequencing input was naive CD4+ T cells sorted from blood. As to subset: CD45RA+ positively selected. Receptors originate from a man aged 25 to 40 in good health.

This chain uses TRBV9 with TRBJ2-7, with 15 bases fitting TRBD2. The CDR3 contains 17 residues. Germline-derived CDR1 and CDR2 are SGDLS and YYNGEE. The trim removed 4 bases at V and 6 bases at J, leaving 11 bases unmatched. This chain's CDR3 is CASSPGWGLAGGSEQYF. In nucleotides, the CDR3 is TGTGCCAGCAGCCCGGGATGGGGACTAGCGGGGGGAAGCGAGCAGTACTTC.

The chain is built from TRBV10-1 and TRBJ2-3; 8 nucleotides line up with TRBD2. Germline CDR1 is WNHNN and CDR2 is SYGVQD (reference sequence). J lost 4 bases, V lost 0 bases, and 6 bases had no gene match. CDR3 length equals 16 residues. The CDR3 region is CASSESNGRASDTQYF. Here the CDR3 DNA reads TGCGCCAGCAGTGAGTCTAACGGGAGGGCCTCAGATACGCAGTATTTT.

The V gene is TRBV6-5, the J gene TRBJ1-1, with D possibly TRBD1 on 6 matching bases. The CDR3 length is 14 residues. Germline CDR1 reads MNHEY; CDR2 reads SVGAGI. Trimming stripped 0 bases from V and 6 bases from J, with 11 bases between. CDR3 region: CASSYSRGQAEAFF. The CDR3 DNA is TGTGCCAGCAGTTACTCTCGGGGGCAGGCTGAAGCTTTCTTT.

V and J are TRBV28 and TRBJ2-7; D remains ambiguous. Trimming pared 6 bases from V and 2 bases from J, leaving 17 bases between. The CDR3 spans 15 residues. Germline V CDR1 and CDR2: MDHEN, SYDVKM. The CDR3 loop reads CASRIDRAVPYEQYF. Written as DNA, the CDR3 is TGTGCCAGCAGAATCGATCGGGCAGTCCCCTACGAGCAGTACTTC.

The V call is TRBV7-2, the J call TRBJ1-1; D is undetermined. Trimming cost V 2 bases and J 1 base, with 5 bases left between them. The germline CDR1 and CDR2 sequences are SGHTA and FQGNSA. The CDR3 extends over 13 amino acids. The CDR3 sequence is CASSLQPNTEAFF. Written as DNA, the CDR3 is TGTGCCAGCAGCTTACAGCCGAACACTGAAGCTTTCTTT.

The J gene is TRBJ2-2, the V gene TRBV10-3; 15 bases are a match to TRBD2. Germline V gene sequence: CDR1 ENHRY, CDR2 SYGVKD. This CDR3 has 18 residues. The ends lost 5 bases at V and 0 bases at J; junction bases unmatched: 4. The CDR3 DNA reads TGTGCCATCAGTTCGGGACTAGCGGGAGGCGCGAACACCGGGGAGCTGTTTTTT. Its translation: CAISSGLAGGANTGELFF.